This T cell receptor beta chain came from a study of CD8 T cells in ankylosing spondylitis. Germline V CDR1 and CDR2: LGHDT, YNNKEL (reference sequence). CDR3 size: 13 residues. The ends lost 4 bases at V and 4 bases at J; junction bases unmatched: 1. TCRdb passed the 5' RACE reads through MiXCR, listing each CDR3 protein once. In the table there are 350,000 or so distinct CDR3 sequences, approximately 10% of which are singletons. About this clonotype: The target antigen is unknown.

Study results and limitations: About 8 highly homologous variants made up a TCR beta motif that seemed to typify ankylosing spondylitis blood.

The V gene is TRBV3-1, the J gene TRBJ2-5; TRBD1 matches at 9 bases. This receptor was obtained from a female donor with ankylosing spondylitis or in good health (not recorded which). The source material was blood, either unsorted or a sorted T cell fraction (not recorded which). The CDR3 DNA reads as TGTGCCAGCAGCCCGGGACAGGGAGAGACCCAGTACTTC. It specifies CASSPGQGETQYF.